Described below is a single T cell receptor beta chain sequence and its context. This specimen comes from a study of blood T cell repertoires in COVID-19. Study-wide background: PBMCs, B-cell-depleted T cells, or T cells were the source of the cDNA or gDNA that made up the material.

Followed over time, Seattle patients had been enrolled while infection was active. V gave up 5 bases and J gave up 5 bases; unmatched junction bases: 4. CDR3 length equals 13 residues. Germline-derived CDR1 and CDR2 are MNHEY and SVGAGI. Generated by immunoSEQ multiplex PCR, the TCRdb table keeps only in-frame clones and is missing some. The sample holds 450,000 or so clones, about 90% seen once. V is TRBV6-5 and J is TRBJ1-1; 8 bases agree with TRBD1. The sequence was obtained from a man aged 18 to 30 with COVID-19, enrolled during active disease. The sequencing input was peripheral blood. Here the CDR3 reads CASSRTGRTEAFF. The DNA for the CDR3 is TGTGCCAGCAGTCGGACAGGGAGGACTGAAGCTTTCTTT.